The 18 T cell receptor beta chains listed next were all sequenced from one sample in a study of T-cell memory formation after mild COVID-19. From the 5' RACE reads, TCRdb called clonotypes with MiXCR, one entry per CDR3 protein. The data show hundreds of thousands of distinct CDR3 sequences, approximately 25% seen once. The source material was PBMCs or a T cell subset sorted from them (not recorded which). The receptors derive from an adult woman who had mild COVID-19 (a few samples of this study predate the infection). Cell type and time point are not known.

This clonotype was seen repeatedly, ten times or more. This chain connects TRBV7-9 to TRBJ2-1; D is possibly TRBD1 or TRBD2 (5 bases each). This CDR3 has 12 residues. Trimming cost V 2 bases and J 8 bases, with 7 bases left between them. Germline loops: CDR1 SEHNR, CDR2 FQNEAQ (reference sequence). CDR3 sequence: CASSLRGDEQFF. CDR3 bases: TGTGCCAGCAGCTTACGAGGGGATGAGCAGTTCTTC.

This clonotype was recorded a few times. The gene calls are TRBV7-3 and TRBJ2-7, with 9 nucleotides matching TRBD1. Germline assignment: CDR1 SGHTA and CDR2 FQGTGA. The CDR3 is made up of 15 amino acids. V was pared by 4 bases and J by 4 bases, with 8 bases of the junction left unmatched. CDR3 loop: CASSSTGGSGYEQYF. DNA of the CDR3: TGTGCCAGCAGCTCTACAGGGGGCTCGGGGTACGAGCAGTACTTC.

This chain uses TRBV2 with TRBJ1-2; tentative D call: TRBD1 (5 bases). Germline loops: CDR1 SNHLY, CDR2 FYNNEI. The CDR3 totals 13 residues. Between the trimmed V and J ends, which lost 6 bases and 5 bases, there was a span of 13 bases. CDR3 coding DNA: TGTGCCAGCAGGGCCAGGGTGGGATATGGCTACACCTTC. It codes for CASRARVGYGYTF. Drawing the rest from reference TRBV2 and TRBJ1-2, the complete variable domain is EPEVTQTPSHQVTQMGQEVILRCVPISNHLYFYWYRQILGQKVEFLVSFYNNEISEKSEIFDDQFSVERPDGSNFTLKIRSTKLEDSAMYFCASRARVGYGYTFGSGTRLTVV.

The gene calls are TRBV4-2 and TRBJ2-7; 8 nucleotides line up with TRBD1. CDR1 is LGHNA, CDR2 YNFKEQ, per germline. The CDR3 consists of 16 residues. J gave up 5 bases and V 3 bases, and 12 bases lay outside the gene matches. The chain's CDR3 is CASSQEDIGQGNEQYF. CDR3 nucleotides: TGTGCCAGCAGCCAGGAAGATATTGGACAGGGCAACGAGCAGTACTTC.

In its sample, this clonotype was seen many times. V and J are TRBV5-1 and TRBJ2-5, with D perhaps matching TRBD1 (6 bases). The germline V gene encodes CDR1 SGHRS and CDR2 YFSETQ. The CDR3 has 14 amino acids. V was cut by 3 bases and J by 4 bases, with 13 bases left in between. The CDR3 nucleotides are TGCGCCAGCAGCTCAGGACAGCCCGGAGAGACCCAGTACTTC. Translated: CASSSGQPGETQYF.

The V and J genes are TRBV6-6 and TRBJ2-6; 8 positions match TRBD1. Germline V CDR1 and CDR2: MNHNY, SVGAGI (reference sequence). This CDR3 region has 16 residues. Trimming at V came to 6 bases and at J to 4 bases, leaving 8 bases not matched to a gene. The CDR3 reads CASSAAQGAGANVLTF. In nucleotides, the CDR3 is TGTGCCAGCAGCGCAGCCCAGGGGGCGGGGGCCAACGTCCTGACTTTC.

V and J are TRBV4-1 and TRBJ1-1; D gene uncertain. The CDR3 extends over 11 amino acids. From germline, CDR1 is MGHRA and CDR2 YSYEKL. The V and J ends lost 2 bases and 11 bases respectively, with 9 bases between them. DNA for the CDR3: TGCGCCAGCAGCCAAAGTGAGACGGCTTTCTTT. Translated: CASSQSETAFF.

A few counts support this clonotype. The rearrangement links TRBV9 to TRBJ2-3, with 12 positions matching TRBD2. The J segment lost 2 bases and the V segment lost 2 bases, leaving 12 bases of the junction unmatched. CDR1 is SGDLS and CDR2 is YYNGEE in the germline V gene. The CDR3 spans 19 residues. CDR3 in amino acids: CASSVQLRGTSGYTDTQYF. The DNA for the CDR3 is TGTGCCAGCAGCGTCCAGTTAAGGGGGACTAGCGGGTACACAGATACGCAGTATTTT.

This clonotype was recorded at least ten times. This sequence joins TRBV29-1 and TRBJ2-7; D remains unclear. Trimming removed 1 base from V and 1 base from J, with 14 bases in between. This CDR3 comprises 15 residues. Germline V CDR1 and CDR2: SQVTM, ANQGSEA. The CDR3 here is CSVEVGQFQSYEQYF. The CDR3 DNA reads TGCAGCGTTGAAGTCGGGCAGTTCCAATCCTACGAGCAGTACTTC.

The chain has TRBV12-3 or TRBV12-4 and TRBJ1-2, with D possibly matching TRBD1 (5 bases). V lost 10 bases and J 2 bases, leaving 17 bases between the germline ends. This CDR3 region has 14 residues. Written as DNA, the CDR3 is TGTGCCACCCCTTACGGCGGGGGGAACTATGGCTACACCTTC. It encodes CATPYGGGNYGYTF.

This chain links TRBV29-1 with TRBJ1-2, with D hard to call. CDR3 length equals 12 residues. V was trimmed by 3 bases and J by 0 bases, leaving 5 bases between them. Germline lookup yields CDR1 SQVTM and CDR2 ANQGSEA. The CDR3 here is CSVDTANYGYTF. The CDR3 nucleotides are TGCAGCGTTGACACAGCTAACTATGGCTACACCTTC.

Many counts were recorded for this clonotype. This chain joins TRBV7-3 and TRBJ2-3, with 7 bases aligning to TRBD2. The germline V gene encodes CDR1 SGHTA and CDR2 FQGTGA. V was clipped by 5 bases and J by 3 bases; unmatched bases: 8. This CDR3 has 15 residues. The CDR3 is CASSPNPSGTDTQYF. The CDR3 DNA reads TGTGCCAGCAGCCCAAATCCTAGCGGAACAGATACGCAGTATTTT.

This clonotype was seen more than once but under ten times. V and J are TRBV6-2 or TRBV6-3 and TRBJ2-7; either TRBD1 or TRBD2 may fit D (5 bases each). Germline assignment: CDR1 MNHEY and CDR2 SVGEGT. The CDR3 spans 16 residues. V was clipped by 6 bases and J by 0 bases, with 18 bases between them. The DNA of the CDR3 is TGTGCCAGCAGGCCGACCGGGACGGCGAGCTCCTACGAGCAGTACTTC. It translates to CASRPTGTASSYEQYF.

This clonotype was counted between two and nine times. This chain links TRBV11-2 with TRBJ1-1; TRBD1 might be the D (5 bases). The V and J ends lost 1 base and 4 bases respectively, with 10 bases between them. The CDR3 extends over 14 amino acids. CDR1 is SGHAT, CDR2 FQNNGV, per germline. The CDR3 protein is CASSLAPGSTEAFF. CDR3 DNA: TGTGCCAGCAGCTTAGCTCCAGGGAGCACTGAAGCTTTCTTT. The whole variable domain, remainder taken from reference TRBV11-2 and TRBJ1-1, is EAGVAQSPRYKIIEKRQSVAFWCNPISGHATLYWYQQILGQGPKLLIQFQNNGVVDDSQLPKDRFSAERLKGVDSTLKIQPAKLEDSAVYLCASSLAPGSTEAFFGQGTRLTVV.

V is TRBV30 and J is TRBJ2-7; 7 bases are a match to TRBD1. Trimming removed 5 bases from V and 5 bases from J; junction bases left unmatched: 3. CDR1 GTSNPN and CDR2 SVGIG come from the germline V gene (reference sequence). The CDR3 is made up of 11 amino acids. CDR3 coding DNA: TGTGCCTGGGGTAGGGGGCACGAGCAGTACTTC. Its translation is CAWGRGHEQYF.

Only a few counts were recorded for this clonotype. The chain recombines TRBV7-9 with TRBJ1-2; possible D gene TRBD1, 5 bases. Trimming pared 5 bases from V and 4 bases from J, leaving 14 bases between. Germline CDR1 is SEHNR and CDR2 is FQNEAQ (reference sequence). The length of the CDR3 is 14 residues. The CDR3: CASSPGKLSYGYTF. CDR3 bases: TGTGCCAGCAGCCCAGGGAAGCTCTCCTATGGCTACACCTTC.

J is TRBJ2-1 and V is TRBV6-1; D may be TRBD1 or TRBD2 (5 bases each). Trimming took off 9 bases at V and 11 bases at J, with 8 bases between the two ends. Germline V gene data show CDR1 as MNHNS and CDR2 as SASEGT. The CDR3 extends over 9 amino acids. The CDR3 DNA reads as TGTGCCAGTCCGGGACAGCAGTTCTTC. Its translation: CASPGQQFF.

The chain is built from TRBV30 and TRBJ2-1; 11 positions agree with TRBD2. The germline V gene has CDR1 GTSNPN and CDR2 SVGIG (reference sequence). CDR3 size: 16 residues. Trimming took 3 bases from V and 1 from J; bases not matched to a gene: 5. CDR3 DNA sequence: TGTGCCTGGAGCTCGGGACTAGCGGCGTCCTACAATGAGCAGTTCTTC. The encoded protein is CAWSSGLAASYNEQFF.